Below, 27 T cell receptor beta chains from the same sample are listed, as sequenced in a study of cytomegalovirus exposure and HLA in healthy donors. Some clones are missing from TCRdb's copy, which holds only in-frame ones; the method was immunoSEQ multiplex PCR. The sample lists 110,000 to 150,000 clones, 70% to 90% occurring once. Source material: PBMCs. The receptors come from a man aged 18 to 29 in good health and CMV-seronegative.

The rearrangement joins TRBV12-5 to TRBJ2-7; D perhaps matches TRBD1 (6 bases). CDR1 and CDR2 (germline): LGHNT, FRNRAP. The V gene lost 1 base and the J gene lost 5 bases, with 18 bases spanning the gap. CDR3 length equals 16 residues. The CDR3: CASGLGTRGSGHEQYF. In DNA, the CDR3 is TGTGCTAGTGGTTTGGGCACCAGGGGCAGTGGCCACGAGCAGTACTTC.

This clone was detected only once. This rearrangement joins TRBV5-4 to TRBJ2-1; 8 nucleotides match TRBD2. Trimming removed 3 bases from V and 0 bases from J; junction bases left unmatched: 5. Germline values: CDR1 SGHNT, CDR2 YYREEE (reference sequence). The CDR3 sequence is 16 residues long. The DNA of the CDR3 is TGTGCCAGCAGCTCCGGGGGGGGGTCCTCCTACAATGAGCAGTTCTTC. Amino acid sequence: CASSSGGGSSYNEQFF.

This clone was observed a handful of times. J is TRBJ2-7 and V is TRBV5-1, with 11 bases aligning to TRBD1. The germline gives CDR1 SGHRS, CDR2 YFSETQ. CDR3 length: 17 amino acids. With 0 bases clipped from V and 3 bases from J, the junction kept 8 bases outside the gene matches. The CDR3 DNA reads as TGCGCCAGCAGCTTGGGGGCCCGGACAGGGGGCTACTACGAGCAGTACTTC. Protein sequence: CASSLGARTGGYYEQYF. Drawing the rest from reference TRBV5-1 and TRBJ2-7, the complete variable domain is KAGVTQTPRYLIKTRGQQVTLSCSPISGHRSVSWYQQTPGQGLQFLFEYFSETQRNKGNFPGRFSGRQFSNSRSEMNVSTLELGDSALYLCASSLGARTGGYYEQYFGPGTRLTVT.

This chain connects TRBV7-2 to TRBJ2-1, with 9 bases lining up with TRBD2. The CDR3 has 14 residues. V was clipped by 4 bases and J by 4 bases; unmatched bases: 2. Germline V CDR1 and CDR2: SGHTA, FQGNSA. The CDR3 region has the DNA TGTGCCAGCAGCTCGACTAGCGGATACAATGAGCAGTTCTTC. Protein product: CASSSTSGYNEQFF.

The J gene is TRBJ2-1, the V gene TRBV6-1; D is unresolved. There are 12 residues in the CDR3. With 2 bases removed from V and 8 bases from J, the gap between germline ends came to 7 bases. The germline CDR1 and CDR2 sequences are MNHNS and SASEGT. CDR3 region: CASSERFDEQFF. DNA for the CDR3: TGTGCCAGCAGTGAACGGTTCGATGAGCAGTTCTTC.

The genes are TRBV7-9 and TRBJ2-3, with 10 bases identical to TRBD2. CDR3 size: 15 residues. Germline CDR1 SEHNR, CDR2 FQNEAQ (reference sequence). The V gene end was trimmed by 3 bases and the J gene end by 7 bases; junction bases not matched to a gene: 7. This chain's CDR3 is CASSFERGGGYTQYF. DNA of the CDR3: TGTGCCAGCAGCTTTGAGCGGGGGGGCGGTTATACGCAGTATTTT.

The rearrangement joins TRBV28 to TRBJ2-7; 7 bases align to TRBD2. CDR1 and CDR2 from the germline V gene are MDHEN and SYDVKM. The CDR3 has 14 residues. Trimming took 6 bases from V and 5 from J; bases not matched to a gene: 10. CDR3 loop: CASSPRGGSDEQYF. The CDR3, as DNA: TGTGCCAGCAGCCCACGGGGAGGGTCCGACGAGCAGTACTTC.

The chain joins TRBV11-3 to TRBJ2-2, with TRBD2 matching 7 bases. Germline values: CDR1 SGHNT, CDR2 YENEEA. There are 15 residues in the CDR3. The junction had 9 bases not matched to a gene; V was cut back by 4 bases and J by 7 bases. CDR3 sequence: CASSWGGQGDGELFF. The CDR3 DNA sequence: TGTGCCAGCAGCTGGGGAGGGCAGGGCGACGGGGAGCTGTTTTTT.

This rearrangement joins TRBV2 to TRBJ2-5, with D possibly TRBD1 on 6 matching bases. The V end was cut by 3 bases, the J end by 0 bases, with 11 bases between. The germline V gene has CDR1 SNHLY and CDR2 FYNNEI. CDR3 length: 15 amino acids. CDR3 amino acids: CASSEQGTDQETQYF. CDR3 bases: TGTGCCAGCAGTGAGCAGGGGACGGACCAAGAGACCCAGTACTTC. Full variable domain (rest looked up from reference TRBV2 and TRBJ2-5): EPEVTQTPSHQVTQMGQEVILRCVPISNHLYFYWYRQILGQKVEFLVSFYNNEISEKSEIFDDQFSVERPDGSNFTLKIRSTKLEDSAMYFCASSEQGTDQETQYFGPGTRLLVL.

The gene calls are TRBV18 and TRBJ1-5; 9 positions agree with TRBD1. The trim removed 6 bases at V and 4 bases at J, leaving 4 bases unmatched. The CDR3 spans 14 residues. Germline V CDR1 and CDR2: KGHSH, LQKENI. The CDR3 reads CASSPGQGNQPQHF. In DNA, the CDR3 is TGTGCCAGCTCCCCAGGACAGGGGAATCAGCCCCAGCATTTT. Full variable domain (remainder filled in from reference TRBV18 and TRBJ1-5): NAGVMQNPRHLVRRRGQEARLRCSPMKGHSHVYWYRQLPEEGLKFMVYLQKENIIDESGMPKERFSAEFPKEGPSILRIQQVVRGDSAAYFCASSPGQGNQPQHFGDGTRLSIL.

This chain connects TRBV7-2 to TRBJ2-7, with 7 bases that match TRBD2. The germline V gene has CDR1 SGHTA and CDR2 FQGNSA. This CDR3 has 15 residues. Germline trimming cut 4 bases from V and 1 base from J; bases unmatched to any gene: 7. CDR3 sequence (DNA): TGTGCCAGCAGCTCAGCTGGACTAGGGTCCTACGAGCAGTACTTC. The encoded protein is CASSSAGLGSYEQYF.

The CDR3 region has the DNA TGTGCCAGCAGCTTAGGGCACAACAATGAGCAGTTCTTC. This translates into CASSLGHNNEQFF. The V call is TRBV7-6, the J call TRBJ2-1; D is uncertain. Germline V CDR1 and CDR2: SGHVS, FNYEAQ. Trimming removed 1 base at V and 5 bases at J, with 6 bases between. This CDR3 region has 13 residues.

The V gene is TRBV27, the J gene TRBJ2-2; 8 nucleotides match TRBD2. CDR1 is MNHEY, CDR2 SMNVEV, per germline (reference sequence). J lost 8 bases, V lost 4 bases, and 6 bases had no gene match. The CDR3 runs 14 residues. CDR3 loop: CASSSSGRSGELFF. CDR3 nucleotides: TGTGCCAGCAGTTCCAGCGGGAGATCAGGGGAGCTGTTTTTT.

The chain employs TRBV5-1 and TRBJ2-5, with D possibly matching TRBD2 (5 bases). CDR1 is SGHRS, CDR2 YFSETQ, per germline. Trimming removed 2 bases at V and 2 bases at J, with 7 bases between. The CDR3 spans 13 residues. CDR3 sequence: CASSFGVQETQYF. The CDR3 coding sequence is TGCGCCAGCAGCTTCGGGGTTCAAGAGACCCAGTACTTC. The full variable domain, in which reference TRBV5-1 and TRBJ2-5 provide the parts outside the CDR3, is KAGVTQTPRYLIKTRGQQVTLSCSPISGHRSVSWYQQTPGQGLQFLFEYFSETQRNKGNFPGRFSGRQFSNSRSEMNVSTLELGDSALYLCASSFGVQETQYFGPGTRLLVL.

The genes are TRBV9 and TRBJ1-1; possibly TRBD1 for D (6 bases). V lost 3 bases and J lost 0, with 12 bases in between. Germline loops: CDR1 SGDLS, CDR2 YYNGEE. The CDR3 runs 15 residues. The CDR3 is CASSAGQIMNTEAFF. CDR3 in DNA: TGTGCCAGCAGCGCCGGACAGATCATGAACACTGAAGCTTTCTTT.

This chain links TRBV6-4 with TRBJ1-1; D remains unclear. The ends were cut back, 6 bases at V and 0 bases at J, with 11 bases in the middle. Germline V gene sequence: CDR1 MRHNA, CDR2 SNTAGT. The CDR3 loop spans 14 amino acids. CDR3 nucleotides: TGTGCCAGCAGGACGGCGGGGATGAACACTGAAGCTTTCTTT. Translated, it gives CASRTAGMNTEAFF.

The genes are TRBV9 and TRBJ2-7; D not certain. Per germline, CDR1 SGDLS and CDR2 YYNGEE. Trimming stripped 0 bases from V and 0 bases from J, with 7 bases between. The CDR3 is 14 amino acids. CDR3 coding DNA: TGTGCCAGCAGCGTAGGAGATAGCTCCTACGAGCAGTACTTC. It codes for CASSVGDSSYEQYF.

V is TRBV27 and J is TRBJ2-3; 9 nucleotides align to TRBD1. The CDR3 has 16 residues. V shed 6 bases and J 5 bases; nucleotides not matched to a gene: 12. The germline V gene encodes CDR1 MNHEY and CDR2 SMNVEV (reference sequence). CDR3 region: CASSKQGAVSEDTQYF. CDR3 DNA sequence: TGTGCCAGCAGCAAACAGGGGGCGGTCTCCGAAGATACGCAGTATTTT.

The rearrangement uses TRBV19 and TRBJ2-2, with 15 bases lining up with TRBD2. The CDR3 spans 18 residues. Germline V gives CDR1 LNHDA, CDR2 SQIVND (reference sequence). The ends lost 5 bases at V and 0 bases at J; junction bases unmatched: 4. This CDR3 is CASSRTSGGDSNTGELFF. CDR3 bases: TGTGCCAGTAGTCGGACTAGCGGGGGGGATTCGAACACCGGGGAGCTGTTTTTT.

V gene TRBV6-6 combines with J gene TRBJ1-2; 10 bases are shared with TRBD1. J gave up 3 bases and V 5 bases, and 9 bases lay outside the gene matches. The CDR3 has 16 amino acids. The germline V gene encodes CDR1 MNHNY and CDR2 SVGAGI (reference sequence). This chain's CDR3 is CASSRTGGPSDYGYTF. CDR3 sequence (DNA): TGTGCCAGCAGTCGGACAGGGGGGCCGTCTGACTATGGCTACACCTTC.

The chain recombines TRBV4-1 with TRBJ2-1, with 8 bases aligning to TRBD2. V lost 1 base, J lost 5 bases, and 7 bases stayed unmatched. This CDR3 contains 16 residues. CDR1 is MGHRA, CDR2 YSYEKL, per germline. Written as DNA, the CDR3 is TGCGCCAGCAGCCAAGCGGGGGGGTGGATGAACAATGAGCAGTTCTTC. Translating gives CASSQAGGWMNNEQFF.

The J gene is TRBJ2-7, the V gene TRBV7-2, with 8 bases fitting TRBD2. The V and J ends lost 6 bases and 4 bases, in that order; junction bases with no gene match: 5. Looked up from germline, CDR1 is SGHTA and CDR2 is FQGNSA. CDR3 length equals 13 residues. CDR3 in DNA: TGTGCCAGCAGGAATAGCGGGGTGTACGAGCAGTACTTC. Its protein is CASRNSGVYEQYF. Looking up the rest from reference TRBV7-2 and TRBJ2-7 gives the full variable domain: GAGVSQSPSNKVTEKGKDVELRCDPISGHTALYWYRQSLGQGLEFLIYFQGNSAPDKSGLPSDRFSAERTGGSVSTLTIQRTQQEDSAVYLCASRNSGVYEQYFGPGTRLTVT.

This chain uses TRBV6-1 with TRBJ1-1, with D perhaps TRBD1 (5 bases). Trimming stripped 1 base from V and 3 bases from J, with 12 bases between. The CDR3 spans 15 residues. CDR1 MNHNS and CDR2 SASEGT come from the germline V gene. CDR3 DNA sequence: TGTGCCAGCAGTGAAGGAGCCCAAGGGGACACTGAAGCTTTCTTT. This translates into CASSEGAQGDTEAFF.

The genes are TRBV6-1 and TRBJ1-5; possible D gene TRBD1, 6 bases. The CDR3 loop spans 14 amino acids. Germline V lookup: CDR1 MNHNS, CDR2 SASEGT. V was pared by 8 bases and J by 2 bases, with 13 bases between. CDR3 nucleotides: TGTGCCAGCGCAGGACAGCTCGGCAATCAGCCCCAGCATTTT. Protein: CASAGQLGNQPQHF.

The V gene is TRBV19, the J gene TRBJ2-7; D perhaps matches TRBD2 (6 bases). The CDR3 runs to 14 residues. V was trimmed by 5 bases and J by 3 bases, leaving 14 bases between them. From germline, CDR1 is LNHDA and CDR2 SQIVND (reference sequence). The CDR3: CASSVRDGGYEQYF. For the CDR3, the DNA is TGTGCCAGTAGTGTCCGGGACGGGGGCTACGAGCAGTACTTC. Together with reference TRBV19 and TRBJ2-7, the CDR3 gives the full variable domain: DGGITQSPKYLFRKEGQNVTLSCEQNLNHDAMYWYRQDPGQGLRLIYYSQIVNDFQKGDIAEGYSVSREKKESFPLTVTSAQKNPTAFYLCASSVRDGGYEQYFGPGTRLTVT.

As regards this clone: An end of the junction differs from the germline gene, which may be a read error. V usage is TRBV5-1 and J usage is TRBJ2-1; 16 bases are a match to TRBD2. CDR1 and CDR2 (germline): SGHRS, YFSETQ. The CDR3 is 17 residues long. The CDR3 here is CASSVGTSGRAYDEQFF. The CDR3 nucleotides are TGCGCCAGCAGCGTTGGGACTAGCGGGAGGGCCTACGATGAGCAGTTCTTC.

V gene TRBV6-5 combines with J gene TRBJ2-1, with 7 positions matching TRBD1. V lost 4 bases and J lost 4; bases outside the gene matches: 7. Looked up from germline, CDR1 is MNHEY and CDR2 is SVGAGI. The CDR3 is 15 residues long. The CDR3 DNA is TGTGCCAGCAGTTTCGAGGGGGCGCGTTACAATGAGCAGTTCTTC. Translating gives CASSFEGARYNEQFF.